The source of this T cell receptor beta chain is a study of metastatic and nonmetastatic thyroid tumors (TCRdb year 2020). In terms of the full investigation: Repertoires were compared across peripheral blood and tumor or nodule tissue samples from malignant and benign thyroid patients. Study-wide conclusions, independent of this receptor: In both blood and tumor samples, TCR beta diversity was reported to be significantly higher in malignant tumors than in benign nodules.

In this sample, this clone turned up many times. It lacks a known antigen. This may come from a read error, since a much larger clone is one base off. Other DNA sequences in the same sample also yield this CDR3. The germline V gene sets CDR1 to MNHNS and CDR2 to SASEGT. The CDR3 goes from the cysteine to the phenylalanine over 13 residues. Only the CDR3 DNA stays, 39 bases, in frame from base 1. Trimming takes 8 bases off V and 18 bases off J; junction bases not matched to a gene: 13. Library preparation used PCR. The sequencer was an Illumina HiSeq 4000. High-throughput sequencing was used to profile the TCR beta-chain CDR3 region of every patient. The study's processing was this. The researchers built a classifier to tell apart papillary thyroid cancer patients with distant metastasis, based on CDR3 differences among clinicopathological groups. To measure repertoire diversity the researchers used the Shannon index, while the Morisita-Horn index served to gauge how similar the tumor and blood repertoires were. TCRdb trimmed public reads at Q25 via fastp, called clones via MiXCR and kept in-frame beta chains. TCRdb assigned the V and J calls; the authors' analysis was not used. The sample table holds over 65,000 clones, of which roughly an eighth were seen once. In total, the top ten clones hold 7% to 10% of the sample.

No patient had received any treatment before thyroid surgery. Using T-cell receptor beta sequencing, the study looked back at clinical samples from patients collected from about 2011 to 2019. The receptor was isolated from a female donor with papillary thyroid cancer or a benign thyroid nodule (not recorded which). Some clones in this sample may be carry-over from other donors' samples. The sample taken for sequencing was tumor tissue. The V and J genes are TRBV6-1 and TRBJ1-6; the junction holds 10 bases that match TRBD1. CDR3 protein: CASGRQGAQPSHF. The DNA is TGTGCCAGCGGACGACAGGGGGCGCAGCCTTCCCACTTT.